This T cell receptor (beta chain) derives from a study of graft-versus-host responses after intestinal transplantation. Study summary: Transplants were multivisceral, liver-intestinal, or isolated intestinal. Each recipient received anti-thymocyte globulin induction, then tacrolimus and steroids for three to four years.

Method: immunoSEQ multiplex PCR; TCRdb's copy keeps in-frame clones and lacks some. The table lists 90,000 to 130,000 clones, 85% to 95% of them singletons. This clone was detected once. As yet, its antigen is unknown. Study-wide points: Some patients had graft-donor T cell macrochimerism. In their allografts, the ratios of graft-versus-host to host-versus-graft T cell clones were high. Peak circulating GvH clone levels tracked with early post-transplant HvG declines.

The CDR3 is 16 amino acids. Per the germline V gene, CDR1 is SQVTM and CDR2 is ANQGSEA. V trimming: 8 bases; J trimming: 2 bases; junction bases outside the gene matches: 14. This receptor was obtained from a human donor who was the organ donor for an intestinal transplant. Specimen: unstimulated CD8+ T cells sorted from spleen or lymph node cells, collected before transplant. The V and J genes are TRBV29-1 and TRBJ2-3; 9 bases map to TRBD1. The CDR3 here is CSPAAIGDRATDTQYF. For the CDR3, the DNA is TGCAGCCCCGCAGCAATTGGGGACAGGGCCACAGATACGCAGTATTTT.